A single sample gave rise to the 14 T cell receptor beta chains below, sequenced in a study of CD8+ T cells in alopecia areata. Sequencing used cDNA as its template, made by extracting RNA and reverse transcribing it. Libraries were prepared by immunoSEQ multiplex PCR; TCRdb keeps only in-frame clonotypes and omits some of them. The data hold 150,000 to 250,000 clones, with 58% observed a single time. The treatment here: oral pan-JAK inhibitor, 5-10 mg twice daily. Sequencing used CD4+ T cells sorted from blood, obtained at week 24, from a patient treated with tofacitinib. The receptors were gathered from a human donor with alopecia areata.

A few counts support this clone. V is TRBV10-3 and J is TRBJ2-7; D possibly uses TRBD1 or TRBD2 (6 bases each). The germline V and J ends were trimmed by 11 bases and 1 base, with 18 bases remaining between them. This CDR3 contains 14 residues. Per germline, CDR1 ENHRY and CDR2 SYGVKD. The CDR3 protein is CASQPGARSYEQYF. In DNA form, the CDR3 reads TGTGCCTCCCAGCCGGGGGCTAGATCCTACGAGCAGTACTTC.

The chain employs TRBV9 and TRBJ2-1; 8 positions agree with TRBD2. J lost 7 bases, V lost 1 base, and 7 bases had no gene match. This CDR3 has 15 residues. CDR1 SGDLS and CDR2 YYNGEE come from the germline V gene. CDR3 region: CASSVTPGGRNEQFF. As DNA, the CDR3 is TGTGCCAGCAGCGTAACCCCGGGGGGGCGGAATGAGCAGTTCTTC.

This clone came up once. The CDR3 DNA reads as TGCGCCAGCAGCAACGACCGTGCCTACAATGAGCAGTTCTTC. This sequence encodes CASSNDRAYNEQFF. This chain joins TRBV5-1 and TRBJ2-1; the D is unclear. Germline CDR1 and CDR2: SGHRS and YFSETQ. V dropped 4 bases and J dropped 2 bases, with 10 bases sitting between them. The CDR3 length is 14 residues. The entire variable domain, with the rest obtained from reference TRBV5-1 and TRBJ2-1, is as follows: KAGVTQTPRYLIKTRGQQVTLSCSPISGHRSVSWYQQTPGQGLQFLFEYFSETQRNKGNFPGRFSGRQFSNSRSEMNVSTLELGDSALYLCASSNDRAYNEQFFGPGTRLTVL.

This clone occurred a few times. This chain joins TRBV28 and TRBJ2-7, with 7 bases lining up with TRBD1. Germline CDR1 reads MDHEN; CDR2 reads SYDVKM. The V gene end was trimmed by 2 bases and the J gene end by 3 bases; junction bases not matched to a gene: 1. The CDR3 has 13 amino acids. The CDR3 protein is CASSLGTDYEQYF. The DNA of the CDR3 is TGTGCCAGCAGTTTAGGGACAGACTACGAGCAGTACTTC.

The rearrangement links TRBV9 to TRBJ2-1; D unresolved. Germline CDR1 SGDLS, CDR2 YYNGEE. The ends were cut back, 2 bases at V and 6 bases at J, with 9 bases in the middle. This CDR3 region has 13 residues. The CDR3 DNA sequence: TGTGCCAGCAGCGTTGGCGTAGTCAATGAGCAGTTCTTC. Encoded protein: CASSVGVVNEQFF. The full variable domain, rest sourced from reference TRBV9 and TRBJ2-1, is DSGVTQTPKHLITATGQRVTLRCSPRSGDLSVYWYQQSLDQGLQFLIQYYNGEERAKGNILERFSAQQFPDLHSELNLSSLELGDSALYFCASSVGVVNEQFFGPGTRLTVL.

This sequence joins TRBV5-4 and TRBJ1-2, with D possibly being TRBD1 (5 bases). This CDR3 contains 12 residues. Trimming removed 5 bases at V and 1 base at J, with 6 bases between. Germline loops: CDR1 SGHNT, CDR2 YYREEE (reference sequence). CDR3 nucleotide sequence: TGTGCCAGCAGGGGGGTTAACTATGGCTACACCTTC. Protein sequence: CASRGVNYGYTF.

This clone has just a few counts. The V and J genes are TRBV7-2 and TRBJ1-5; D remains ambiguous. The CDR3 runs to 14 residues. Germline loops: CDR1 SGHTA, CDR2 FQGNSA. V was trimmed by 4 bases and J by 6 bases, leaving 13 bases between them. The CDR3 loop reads CASSSGLAGQPQHF. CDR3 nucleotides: TGTGCCAGCAGCTCGGGCCTGGCAGGTCAGCCCCAGCATTTT.

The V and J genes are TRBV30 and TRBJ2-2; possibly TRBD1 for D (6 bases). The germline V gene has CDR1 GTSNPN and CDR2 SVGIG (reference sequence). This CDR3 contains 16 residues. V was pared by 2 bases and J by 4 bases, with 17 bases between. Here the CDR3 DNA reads TGTGCCTGGAGTCCACACGAAAGGGGGAGCACCGGGGAGCTGTTTTTT. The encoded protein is CAWSPHERGSTGELFF.

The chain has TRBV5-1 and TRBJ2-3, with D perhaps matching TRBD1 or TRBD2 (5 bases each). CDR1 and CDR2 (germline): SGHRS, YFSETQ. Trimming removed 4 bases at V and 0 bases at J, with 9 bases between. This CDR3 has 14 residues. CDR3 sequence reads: CASSRDGSTDTQYF. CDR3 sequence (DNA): TGCGCCAGCAGCCGGGACGGTAGCACAGATACGCAGTATTTT.

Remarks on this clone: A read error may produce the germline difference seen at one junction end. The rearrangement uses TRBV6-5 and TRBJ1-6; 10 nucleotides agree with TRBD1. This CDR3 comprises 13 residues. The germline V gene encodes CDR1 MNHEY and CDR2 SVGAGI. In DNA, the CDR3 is TGTGCCAGCAGTTACCAACCGGGACAGGGGTTATTTTTT. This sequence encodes CASSYQPGQGLFF.

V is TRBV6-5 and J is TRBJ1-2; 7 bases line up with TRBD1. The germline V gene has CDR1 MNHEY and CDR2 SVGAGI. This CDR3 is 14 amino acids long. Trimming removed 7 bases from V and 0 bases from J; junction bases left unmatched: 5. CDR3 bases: TGTGCCAGCAAGACAGGGATCACTAACTATGGCTACACCTTC. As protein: CASKTGITNYGYTF.

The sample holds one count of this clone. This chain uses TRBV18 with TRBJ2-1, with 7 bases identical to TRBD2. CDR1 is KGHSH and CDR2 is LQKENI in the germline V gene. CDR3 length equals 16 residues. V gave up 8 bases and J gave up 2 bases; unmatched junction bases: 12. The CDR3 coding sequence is TGTGCCAGCACCGGAGCGCGGGAGTGGACCTACAATGAGCAGTTCTTC. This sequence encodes CASTGAREWTYNEQFF. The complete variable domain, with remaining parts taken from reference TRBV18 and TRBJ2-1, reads NAGVMQNPRHLVRRRGQEARLRCSPMKGHSHVYWYRQLPEEGLKFMVYLQKENIIDESGMPKERFSAEFPKEGPSILRIQQVVRGDSAAYFCASTGAREWTYNEQFFGPGTRLTVL.

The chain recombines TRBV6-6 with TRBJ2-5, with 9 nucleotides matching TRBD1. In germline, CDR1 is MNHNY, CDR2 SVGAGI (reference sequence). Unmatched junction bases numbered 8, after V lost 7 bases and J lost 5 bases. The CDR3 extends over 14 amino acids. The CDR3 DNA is TGTGCCAGCACCTTACAGGGGGCGAGGGAGACCCAGTACTTC. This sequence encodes CASTLQGARETQYF.

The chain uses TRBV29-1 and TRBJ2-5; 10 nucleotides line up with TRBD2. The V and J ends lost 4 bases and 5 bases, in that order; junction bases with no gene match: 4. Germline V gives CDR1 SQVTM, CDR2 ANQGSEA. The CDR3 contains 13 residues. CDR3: CSVGQRGGETQYF. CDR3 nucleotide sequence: TGCAGCGTTGGGCAGCGGGGGGGTGAGACCCAGTACTTC.